The clone carrying this T cell receptor beta chain was seen a handful of times. The target antigen is unknown. V was cut by 5 bases and J by 6 bases, with 14 bases left in between. Germline CDR1 reads DFQATT; CDR2 reads SNEGSKA (reference sequence). This CDR3 is 13 amino acids long. Preparation of the TCRbeta library was carried out with unique molecular identifiers. MiXCR, applied by TCRdb to the PCR reads, yields one record per CDR3 protein. Here the sample spans roughly 570,000 distinct CDR3 sequences, 27% being singletons. The sample comes from a study of T-cell reconstitution after alpha-beta-depleted transplantation in children. Study-wide results and limits: About two months after transplant, alpha-beta T cells reportedly came from several hundred expanded graft clones. Newly made T cells mostly supplied T-cell counts and diversity one year after transplant. Surviving recipient T cells and thymic progenitors underlay high day-60 TCRbeta diversity in some patients.

Sequenced material: PBMCs, taken before TCRalphabeta/CD19-depleted stem cell transplant. The receptor was isolated from a boy under two years old with Wiskott-Aldrich syndrome, due to receive a stem cell transplant. The chain links TRBV20-1 to TRBJ2-1; maybe TRBD2 (6 bases). The CDR3 spells CSAPRLVSNEQFF. CDR3 nucleotides: TGCAGTGCTCCCCGACTAGTTTCCAATGAGCAGTTCTTC.